This T cell receptor (beta chain) was retrieved from a study of technical replicates of blood from several donors. Germline V CDR1 and CDR2: SGHTS, YDEGEE. This CDR3 spans 15 amino acids. Between the trimmed V and J ends, which lost 5 bases and 2 bases, there was a span of 14 bases. Data came from immunoSEQ multiplex PCR; TCRdb stores just in-frame clones and leaves some out. The table records about 97,000 clones, 96% of them present only once. The sequence was obtained from a human donor in good health. The sample taken for sequencing was T cells isolated from PBMCs. The chain employs TRBV5-8 and TRBJ2-1; D may be TRBD2 (5 bases). The CDR3 DNA is TGTGCCAGCAGTATACTCCCGAGGGCCTACAATGAGCAGTTCTTC. The encoded protein is CASSILPRAYNEQFF.